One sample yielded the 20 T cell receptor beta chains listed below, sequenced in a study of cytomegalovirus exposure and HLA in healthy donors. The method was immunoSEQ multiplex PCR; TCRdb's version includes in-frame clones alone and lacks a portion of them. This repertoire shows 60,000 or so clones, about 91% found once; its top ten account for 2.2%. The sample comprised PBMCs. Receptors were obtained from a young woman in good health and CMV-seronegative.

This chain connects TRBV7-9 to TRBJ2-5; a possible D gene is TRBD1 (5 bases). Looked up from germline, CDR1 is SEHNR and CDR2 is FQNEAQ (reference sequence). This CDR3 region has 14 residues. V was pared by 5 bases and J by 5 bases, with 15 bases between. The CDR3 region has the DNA TGTGCCAGCAGCCCTCGGCGGCCAGGGGAGACCCAGTACTTC. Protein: CASSPRRPGETQYF. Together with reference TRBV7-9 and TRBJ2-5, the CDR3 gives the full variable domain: DTGVSQNPRHKITKRGQNVTFRCDPISEHNRLYWYRQTLGQGPEFLTYFQNEAQLEKSRLLSDRFSAERPKGSFSTLEIQRTEQGDSAMYLCASSPRRPGETQYFGPGTRLLVL.

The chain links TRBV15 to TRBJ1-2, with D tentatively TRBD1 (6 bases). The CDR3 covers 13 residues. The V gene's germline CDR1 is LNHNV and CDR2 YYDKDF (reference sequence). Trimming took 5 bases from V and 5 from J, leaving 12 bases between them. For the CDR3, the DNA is TGTGCCACCAGCGGAGGTGGACAGTATGGCTACACCTTC. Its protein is CATSGGGQYGYTF.

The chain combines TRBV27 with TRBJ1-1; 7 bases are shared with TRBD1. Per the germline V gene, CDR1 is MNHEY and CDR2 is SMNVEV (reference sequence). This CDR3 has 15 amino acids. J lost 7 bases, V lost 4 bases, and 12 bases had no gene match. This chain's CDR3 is CASSSLGTDFNEAFF. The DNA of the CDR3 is TGTGCCAGCAGTTCACTTGGGACAGATTTTAATGAAGCTTTCTTT.

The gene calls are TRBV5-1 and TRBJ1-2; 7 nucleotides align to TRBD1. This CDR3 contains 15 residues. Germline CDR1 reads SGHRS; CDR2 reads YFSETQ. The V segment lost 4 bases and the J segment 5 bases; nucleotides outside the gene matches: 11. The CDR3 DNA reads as TGCGCCAGCAGCCTACAACAGGGGACAAGATATGGCTACACCTTC. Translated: CASSLQQGTRYGYTF.

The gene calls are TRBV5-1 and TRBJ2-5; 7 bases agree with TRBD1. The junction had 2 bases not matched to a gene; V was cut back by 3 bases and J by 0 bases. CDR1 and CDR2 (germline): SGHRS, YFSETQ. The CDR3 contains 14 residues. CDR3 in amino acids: CASSSGQDQETQYF. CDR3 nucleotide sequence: TGCGCCAGCAGCTCTGGACAGGACCAAGAGACCCAGTACTTC.

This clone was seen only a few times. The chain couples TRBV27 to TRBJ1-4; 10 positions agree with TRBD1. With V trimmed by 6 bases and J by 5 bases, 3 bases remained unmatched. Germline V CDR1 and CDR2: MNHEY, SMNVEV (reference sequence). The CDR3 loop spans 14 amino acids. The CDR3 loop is CASRRGQGNEKLFF. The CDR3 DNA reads TGTGCCAGCAGGCGGGGACAGGGGAATGAAAAACTGTTTTTT.

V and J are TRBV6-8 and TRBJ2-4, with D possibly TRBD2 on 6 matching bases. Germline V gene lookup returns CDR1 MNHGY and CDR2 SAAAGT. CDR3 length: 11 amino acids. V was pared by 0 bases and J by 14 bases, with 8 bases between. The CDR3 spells CASSYSCGKYF. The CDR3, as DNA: TGTGCCAGCAGTTACTCCTGCGGGAAGTACTTC.

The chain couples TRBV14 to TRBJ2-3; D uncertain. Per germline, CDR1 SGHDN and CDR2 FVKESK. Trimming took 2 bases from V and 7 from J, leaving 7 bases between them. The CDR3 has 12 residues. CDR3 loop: CASSQIGYTQYF. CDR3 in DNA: TGTGCCAGCAGCCAAATCGGTTATACGCAGTATTTT.

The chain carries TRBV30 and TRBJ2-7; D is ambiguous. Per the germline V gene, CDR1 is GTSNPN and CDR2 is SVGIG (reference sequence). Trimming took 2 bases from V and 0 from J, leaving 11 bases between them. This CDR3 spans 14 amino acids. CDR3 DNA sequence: TGTGCCTGGAGTTCAGACTTTAGCTCCTACGAGCAGTACTTC. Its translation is CAWSSDFSSYEQYF.

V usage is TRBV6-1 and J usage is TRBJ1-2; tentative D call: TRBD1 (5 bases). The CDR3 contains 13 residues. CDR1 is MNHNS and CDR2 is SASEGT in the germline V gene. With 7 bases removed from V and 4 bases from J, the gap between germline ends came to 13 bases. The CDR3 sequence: CASTRQTSYGYTF. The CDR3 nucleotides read TGTGCCAGCACAAGACAGACGAGCTATGGCTACACCTTC.

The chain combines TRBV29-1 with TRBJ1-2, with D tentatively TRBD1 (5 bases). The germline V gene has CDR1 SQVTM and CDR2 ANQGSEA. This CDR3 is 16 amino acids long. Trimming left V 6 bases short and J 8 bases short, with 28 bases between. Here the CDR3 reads CSVAVTPSDPGGGYTF. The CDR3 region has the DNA TGCAGCGTCGCAGTTACCCCATCGGACCCCGGGGGAGGCTACACCTTC.

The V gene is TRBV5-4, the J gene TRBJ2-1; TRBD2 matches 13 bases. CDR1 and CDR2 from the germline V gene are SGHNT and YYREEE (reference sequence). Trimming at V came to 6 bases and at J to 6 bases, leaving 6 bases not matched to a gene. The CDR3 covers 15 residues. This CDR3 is CASTSWTSGGNEQFF. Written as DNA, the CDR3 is TGTGCCAGCACCTCGTGGACTAGCGGGGGCAATGAGCAGTTCTTC.

The CDR3 DNA is TGTGCCAGCAGTCAGGGGGGATTGGAGACCCAGTACTTC. Translating gives CASSQGGLETQYF. The chain joins TRBV6-5 to TRBJ2-5; D possibly corresponds to TRBD1 (7 bases). CDR3 length: 13 residues. Trimming took 5 bases from V and 5 from J, leaving 12 bases between them. Germline assignment: CDR1 MNHEY and CDR2 SVGAGI.

CDR3: CASTIYSLQETQYF. CDR3 in DNA: TGTGCCAGCACGATTTACAGCCTACAAGAGACCCAGTACTTC. V usage is TRBV7-8 and J usage is TRBJ2-5; no reliable D call. This CDR3 contains 14 residues. Germline V gene data show CDR1 as SGHVS and CDR2 as FQNEAQ. V dropped 7 bases and J dropped 2 bases, with 14 bases sitting between them. Filled out from reference TRBV7-8 and TRBJ2-5, the complete variable domain reads GAGVSQSPRYKVAKRGQDVALRCDPISGHVSLFWYQQALGQGPEFLTYFQNEAQLDKSGLPSDRFFAERPEGSVSTLKIQRTQQEDSAVYLCASTIYSLQETQYFGPGTRLLVL.

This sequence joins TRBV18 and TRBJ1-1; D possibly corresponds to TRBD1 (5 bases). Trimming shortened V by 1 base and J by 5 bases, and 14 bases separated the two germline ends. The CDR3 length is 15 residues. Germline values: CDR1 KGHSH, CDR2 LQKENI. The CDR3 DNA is TGTGCCAGCTCACCACAAGGGAACGCAGGGACTGAAGCTTTCTTT. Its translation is CASSPQGNAGTEAFF.

CDR3 in DNA: TGTGCCAGCAGCCAAGATCTATCTGCGGGGCTTCAAGAGACCCAGTACTTC. This sequence encodes CASSQDLSAGLQETQYF. This chain links TRBV14 with TRBJ2-5; D is possibly TRBD2 (6 bases). CDR3 length equals 17 residues. Germline-derived CDR1 and CDR2 are SGHDN and FVKESK. V was clipped by 0 bases and J by 2 bases, with 16 bases between them. Based on the CDR3 plus reference TRBV14 and TRBJ2-5, the full variable domain is EAGVTQFPSHSVIEKGQTVTLRCDPISGHDNLYWYRRVMGKEIKFLLHFVKESKQDESGMPNNRFLAERTGGTYSTLKVQPAELEDSGVYFCASSQDLSAGLQETQYFGPGTRLLVL.

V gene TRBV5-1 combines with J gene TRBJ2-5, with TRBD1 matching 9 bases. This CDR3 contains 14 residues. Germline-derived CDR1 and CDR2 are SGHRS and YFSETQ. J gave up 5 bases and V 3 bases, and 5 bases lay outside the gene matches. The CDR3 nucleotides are TGCGCCAGCAGCTCCGGACAGGGGCGGGAGACCCAGTACTTC. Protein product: CASSSGQGRETQYF. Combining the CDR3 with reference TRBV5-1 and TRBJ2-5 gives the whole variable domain KAGVTQTPRYLIKTRGQQVTLSCSPISGHRSVSWYQQTPGQGLQFLFEYFSETQRNKGNFPGRFSGRQFSNSRSEMNVSTLELGDSALYLCASSSGQGRETQYFGPGTRLLVL.

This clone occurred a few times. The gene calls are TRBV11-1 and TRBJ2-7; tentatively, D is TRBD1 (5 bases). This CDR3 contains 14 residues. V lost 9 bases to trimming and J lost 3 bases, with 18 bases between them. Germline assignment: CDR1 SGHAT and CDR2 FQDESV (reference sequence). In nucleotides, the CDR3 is TGTGCCAGTACCCCCGACAGACACGACTACGAGCAGTACTTC. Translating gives CASTPDRHDYEQYF.

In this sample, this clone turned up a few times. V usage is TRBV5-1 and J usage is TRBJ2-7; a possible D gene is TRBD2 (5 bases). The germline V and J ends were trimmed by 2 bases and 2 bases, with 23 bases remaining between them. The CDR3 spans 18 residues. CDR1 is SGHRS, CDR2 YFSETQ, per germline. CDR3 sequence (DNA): TGCGCCAGCAGCTTACAAACAACGGACCAGCGGTACACCTACGAGCAGTACTTC. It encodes CASSLQTTDQRYTYEQYF.

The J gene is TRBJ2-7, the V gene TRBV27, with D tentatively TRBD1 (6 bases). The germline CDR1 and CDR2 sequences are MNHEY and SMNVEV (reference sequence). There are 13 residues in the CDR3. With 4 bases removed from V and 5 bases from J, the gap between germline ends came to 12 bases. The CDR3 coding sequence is TGTGCCAGCAGTTCCAGGGGAAACGACGAGCAGTACTTC. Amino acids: CASSSRGNDEQYF.